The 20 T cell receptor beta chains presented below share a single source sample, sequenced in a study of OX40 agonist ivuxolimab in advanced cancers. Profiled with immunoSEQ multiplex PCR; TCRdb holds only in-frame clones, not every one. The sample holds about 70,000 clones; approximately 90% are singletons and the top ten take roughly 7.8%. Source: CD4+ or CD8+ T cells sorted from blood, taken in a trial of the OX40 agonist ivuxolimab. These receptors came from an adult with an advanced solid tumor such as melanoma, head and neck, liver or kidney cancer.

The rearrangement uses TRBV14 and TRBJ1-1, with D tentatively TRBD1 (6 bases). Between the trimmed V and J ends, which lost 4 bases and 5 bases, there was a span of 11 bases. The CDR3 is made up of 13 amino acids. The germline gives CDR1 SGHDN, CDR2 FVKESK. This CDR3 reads CASSRDIGTEAFF. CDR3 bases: TGTGCCAGCAGCCGGGACATAGGGACTGAAGCTTTCTTT.

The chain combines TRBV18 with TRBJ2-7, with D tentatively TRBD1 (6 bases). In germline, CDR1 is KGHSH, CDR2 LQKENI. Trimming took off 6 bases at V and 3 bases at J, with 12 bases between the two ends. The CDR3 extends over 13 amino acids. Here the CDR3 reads CASSNQGSYEQYF. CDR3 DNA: TGTGCCAGCTCGAACCAGGGGAGCTACGAGCAGTACTTC.

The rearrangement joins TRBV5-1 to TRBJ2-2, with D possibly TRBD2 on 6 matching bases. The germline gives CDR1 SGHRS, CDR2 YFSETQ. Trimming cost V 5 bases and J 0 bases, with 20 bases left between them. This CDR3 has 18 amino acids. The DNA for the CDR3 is TGCGCCAGCAGGAATATAGCCAACGGGGGAGCGAACACCGGGGAGCTGTTTTTT. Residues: CASRNIANGGANTGELFF.

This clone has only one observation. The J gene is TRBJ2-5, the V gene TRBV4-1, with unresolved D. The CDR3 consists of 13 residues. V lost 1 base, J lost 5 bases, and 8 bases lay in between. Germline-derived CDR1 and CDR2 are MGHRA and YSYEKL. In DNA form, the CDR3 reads TGCGCCAGCAGCCAAGTTGAGTGGGAGACCCAGTACTTC. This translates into CASSQVEWETQYF.

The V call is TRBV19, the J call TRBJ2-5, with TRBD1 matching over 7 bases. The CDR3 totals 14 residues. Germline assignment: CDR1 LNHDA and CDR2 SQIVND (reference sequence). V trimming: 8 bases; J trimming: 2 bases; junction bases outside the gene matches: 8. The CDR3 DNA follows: TGTGCCAGTGGACCGGGACAGTTACAAGAGACCCAGTACTTC. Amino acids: CASGPGQLQETQYF.

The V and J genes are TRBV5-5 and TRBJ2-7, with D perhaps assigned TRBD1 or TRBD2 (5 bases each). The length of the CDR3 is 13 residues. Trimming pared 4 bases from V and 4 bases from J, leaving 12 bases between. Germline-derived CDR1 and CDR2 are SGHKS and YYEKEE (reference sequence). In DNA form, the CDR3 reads TGTGCCAGCAGCCCTGGGGACCGGTACGAGCAGTACTTC. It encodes CASSPGDRYEQYF.

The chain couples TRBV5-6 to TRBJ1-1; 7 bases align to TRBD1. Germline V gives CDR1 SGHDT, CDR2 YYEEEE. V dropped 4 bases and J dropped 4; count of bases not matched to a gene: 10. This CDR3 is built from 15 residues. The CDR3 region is CASSPPDRLGTEAFF. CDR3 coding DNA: TGTGCCAGCAGCCCCCCGGACAGGTTGGGCACTGAAGCTTTCTTT.

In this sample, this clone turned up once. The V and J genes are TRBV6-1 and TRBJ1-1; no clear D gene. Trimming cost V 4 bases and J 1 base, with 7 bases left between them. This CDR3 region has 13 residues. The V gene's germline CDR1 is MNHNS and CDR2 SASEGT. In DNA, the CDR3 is TGTGCCAGCAGTGGCTTTAGGAACACTGAAGCTTTCTTT. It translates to CASSGFRNTEAFF.

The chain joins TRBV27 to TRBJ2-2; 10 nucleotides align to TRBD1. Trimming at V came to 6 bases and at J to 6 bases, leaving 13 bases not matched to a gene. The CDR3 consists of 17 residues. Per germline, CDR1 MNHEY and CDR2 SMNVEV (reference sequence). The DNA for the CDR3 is TGTGCCAGCAGACCTACCCCGGGACAGGGGAAAGCCGGGGAGCTGTTTTTT. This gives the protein CASRPTPGQGKAGELFF.

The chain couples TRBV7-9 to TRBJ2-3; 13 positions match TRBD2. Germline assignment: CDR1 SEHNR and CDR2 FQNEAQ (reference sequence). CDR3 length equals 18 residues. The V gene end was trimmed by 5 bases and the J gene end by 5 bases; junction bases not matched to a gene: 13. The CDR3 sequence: CASSRWTGTSGIKDTQYF. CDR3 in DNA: TGTGCCAGCAGCCGCTGGACCGGGACTAGCGGGATTAAAGATACGCAGTATTTT.

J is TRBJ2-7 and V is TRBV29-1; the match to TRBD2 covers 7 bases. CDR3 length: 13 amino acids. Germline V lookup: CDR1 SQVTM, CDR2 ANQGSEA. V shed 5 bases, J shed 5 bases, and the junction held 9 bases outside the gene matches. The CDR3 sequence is CSVWGGRGHEQYF. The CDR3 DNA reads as TGCAGCGTTTGGGGGGGACGGGGCCACGAGCAGTACTTC.

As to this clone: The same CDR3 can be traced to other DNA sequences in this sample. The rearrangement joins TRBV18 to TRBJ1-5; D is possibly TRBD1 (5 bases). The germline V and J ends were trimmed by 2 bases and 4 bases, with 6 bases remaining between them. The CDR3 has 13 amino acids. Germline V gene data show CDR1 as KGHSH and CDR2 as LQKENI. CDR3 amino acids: CASSPDRNQPQHF. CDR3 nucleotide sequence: TGTGCCAGCTCACCAGACAGAAATCAGCCCCAGCATTTT.

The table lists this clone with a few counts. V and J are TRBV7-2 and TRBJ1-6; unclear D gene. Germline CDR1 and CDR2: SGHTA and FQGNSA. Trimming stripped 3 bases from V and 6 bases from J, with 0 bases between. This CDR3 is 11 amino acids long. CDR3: CASSFNSPLHF. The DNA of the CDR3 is TGTGCCAGCAGCTTTAATTCACCCCTCCACTTT.

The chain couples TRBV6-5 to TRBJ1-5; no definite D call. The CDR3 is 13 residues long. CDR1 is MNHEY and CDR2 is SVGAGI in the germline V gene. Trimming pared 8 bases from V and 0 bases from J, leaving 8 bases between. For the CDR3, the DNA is TGTGCCAGCGGGCCGGATAGCAATCAGCCCCAGCATTTT. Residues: CASGPDSNQPQHF.

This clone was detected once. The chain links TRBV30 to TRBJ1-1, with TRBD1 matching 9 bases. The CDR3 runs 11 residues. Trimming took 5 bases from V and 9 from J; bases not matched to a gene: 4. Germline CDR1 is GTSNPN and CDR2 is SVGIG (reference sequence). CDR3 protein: CAWGTGYQAFF. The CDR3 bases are TGTGCCTGGGGGACAGGGTACCAAGCTTTCTTT.

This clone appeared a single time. The DNA for the CDR3 is TGTGCCAGCTCACCAAGTCAGGGGAATGGCTACACCTTC. Amino acid sequence: CASSPSQGNGYTF. The chain links TRBV18 to TRBJ1-2, with a possible D match to TRBD1 (6 bases). V lost 2 bases to trimming and J lost 6 bases, with 10 bases between them. This CDR3 has 13 amino acids. The germline gives CDR1 KGHSH, CDR2 LQKENI.

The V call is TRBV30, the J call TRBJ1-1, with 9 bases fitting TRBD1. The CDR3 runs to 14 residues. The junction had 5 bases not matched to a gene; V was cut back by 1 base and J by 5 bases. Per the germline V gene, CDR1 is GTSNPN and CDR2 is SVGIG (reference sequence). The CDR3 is CAWSAGTGITEAFF. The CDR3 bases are TGTGCCTGGAGTGCAGGGACAGGGATAACTGAAGCTTTCTTT.

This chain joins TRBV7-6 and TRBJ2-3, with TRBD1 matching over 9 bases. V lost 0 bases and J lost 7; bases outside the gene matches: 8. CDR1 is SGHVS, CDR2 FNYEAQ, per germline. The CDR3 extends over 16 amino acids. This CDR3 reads CASSLAPTGGGNTQYF. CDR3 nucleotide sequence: TGTGCCAGCAGCTTAGCGCCGACAGGGGGTGGGAATACGCAGTATTTT. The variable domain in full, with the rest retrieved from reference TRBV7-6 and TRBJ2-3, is GAGVSQSPRYKVTKRGQDVALRCDPISGHVSLYWYRQALGQGPEFLTYFNYEAQQDKSGLPNDRFSAERPEGSISTLTIQRTEQRDSAMYRCASSLAPTGGGNTQYFGPGTRLTVL.

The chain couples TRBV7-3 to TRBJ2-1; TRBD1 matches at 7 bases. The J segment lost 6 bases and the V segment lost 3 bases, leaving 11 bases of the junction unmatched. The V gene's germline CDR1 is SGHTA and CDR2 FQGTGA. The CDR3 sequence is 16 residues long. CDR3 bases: TGTGCCAGCAGCTTGACGGGGACAGCCGCGGCCAATGAGCAGTTCTTC. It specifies CASSLTGTAAANEQFF.

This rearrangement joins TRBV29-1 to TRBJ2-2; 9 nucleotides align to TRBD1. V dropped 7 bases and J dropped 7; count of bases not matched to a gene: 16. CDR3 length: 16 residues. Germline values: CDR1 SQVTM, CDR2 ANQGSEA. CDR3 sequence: CSGSTGGAGFGGELFF. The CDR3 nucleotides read TGCAGCGGGAGCACAGGGGGCGCGGGGTTTGGCGGGGAGCTGTTTTTT.